These 14 T cell receptor beta chains were all obtained from the same sample, sequenced in a study of cytomegalovirus exposure and HLA in healthy donors. The PCR was carried out with 60 Vbeta primers and 13 Jbeta primers. Repertoires were generated with immunoSEQ multiplex PCR, while TCRdb's copy carries only in-frame clones and drops some. In the table there are 150,000 to 200,000 clones, over 60% of which are singletons. The sequenced material came from PBMCs. The origin of the receptors is a woman aged 40-49 years in good health and CMV-seronegative.

This clone came up once. This chain uses TRBV7-3 with TRBJ2-3; D is possibly TRBD2 (6 bases). With 0 bases removed from V and 4 bases from J, the gap between germline ends came to 8 bases. The germline gives CDR1 SGHTA, CDR2 FQGTGA. The CDR3 covers 14 residues. The CDR3 is CASSLTGGADTQYF. In DNA form, the CDR3 reads TGTGCCAGCAGCTTAACGGGGGGAGCAGATACGCAGTATTTT.

In its sample, this clone was seen a few times. The chain combines TRBV6-1 with TRBJ1-1; the match to TRBD1 covers 8 bases. CDR1 and CDR2 (germline): MNHNS, SASEGT. The junction had 6 bases not matched to a gene; V was cut back by 7 bases and J by 5 bases. The CDR3 covers 13 residues. DNA of the CDR3: TGTGCCAGCACCAGGACAGGGATTACTGAAGCTTTCTTT. Its translation is CASTRTGITEAFF.

This clone was seen a few times. This sequence joins TRBV7-3 and TRBJ1-1, with D tentatively TRBD1 (5 bases). Trimming stripped 4 bases from V and 0 bases from J, with 6 bases between. There are 13 residues in the CDR3. Germline lookup yields CDR1 SGHTA and CDR2 FQGTGA. CDR3 sequence (DNA): TGTGCCAGCAGCTCGACAGTGAACACTGAAGCTTTCTTT. This sequence encodes CASSSTVNTEAFF. Variable domain in full (rest from reference TRBV7-3 and TRBJ1-1): GAGVSQTPSNKVTEKGKYVELRCDPISGHTALYWYRQSLGQGPEFLIYFQGTGAADDSGLPNDRFFAVRPEGSVSTLKIQRTERGDSAVYLCASSSTVNTEAFFGQGTRLTVV.

The V gene is TRBV11-2, the J gene TRBJ2-4; D gene ambiguous. This CDR3 contains 16 residues. V lost 7 bases to trimming and J lost 1 base, with 17 bases between them. The V gene's germline CDR1 is SGHAT and CDR2 FQNNGV. The CDR3 DNA reads as TGTGCCAGCACCCCCTCCCTCCTTCCGGCCAAAAACATTCAGTACTTC. Protein sequence: CASTPSLLPAKNIQYF.

This chain links TRBV6-4 with TRBJ2-1, with a weak D call TRBD2 (5 bases). Trimming took 3 bases from V and 8 from J, leaving 23 bases between them. The V gene's germline CDR1 is MRHNA and CDR2 SNTAGT. This CDR3 has 17 amino acids. This chain's CDR3 is CASSDGLSGGIMDEQFF. The CDR3 DNA reads TGTGCCAGCAGTGATGGCTTAAGCGGCGGAATTATGGATGAGCAGTTCTTC.

The chain couples TRBV5-6 to TRBJ1-5; 7 bases are shared with TRBD1. The V gene's germline CDR1 is SGHDT and CDR2 YYEEEE. This CDR3 is 16 amino acids long. Trimming at V came to 2 bases and at J to 0 bases, leaving 5 bases not matched to a gene. CDR3: CASSFGTAYSNQPQHF. The CDR3 DNA reads TGTGCCAGCAGCTTCGGGACAGCCTATAGCAATCAGCCCCAGCATTTT.

The chain uses TRBV7-3 and TRBJ2-1, with 7 bases fitting TRBD2. V shed 5 bases, J shed 4 bases, and the junction held 11 bases outside the gene matches. The CDR3 covers 16 residues. CDR1 and CDR2 (germline): SGHTA, FQGTGA. For the CDR3, the DNA is TGTGCCAGCAGCCCTTCCGCGGGGGATACTTACAATGAGCAGTTCTTC. Translated: CASSPSAGDTYNEQFF. The variable domain in full, with the rest retrieved from reference TRBV7-3 and TRBJ2-1, is GAGVSQTPSNKVTEKGKYVELRCDPISGHTALYWYRQSLGQGPEFLIYFQGTGAADDSGLPNDRFFAVRPEGSVSTLKIQRTERGDSAVYLCASSPSAGDTYNEQFFGPGTRLTVL.

The CDR3 sequence is CASSPEGSGETQYF. Here the CDR3 DNA reads TGTGCCAGCAGCCCCGAGGGAAGCGGGGAGACCCAGTACTTC. The rearrangement links TRBV7-9 to TRBJ2-5, with D possibly TRBD2 on 6 matching bases. The CDR3 runs to 14 residues. V lost 5 bases to trimming and J lost 5 bases, with 15 bases between them. CDR1 and CDR2 (germline): SEHNR, FQNEAQ (reference sequence). Using reference TRBV7-9 and TRBJ2-5 for the parts outside the CDR3, the full variable domain is DTGVSQNPRHKITKRGQNVTFRCDPISEHNRLYWYRQTLGQGPEFLTYFQNEAQLEKSRLLSDRFSAERPKGSFSTLEIQRTEQGDSAMYLCASSPEGSGETQYFGPGTRLLVL.

This sequence joins TRBV30 and TRBJ1-4; D is ambiguous. CDR3 length: 12 residues. The V end lost 3 bases, the J end lost 8 bases, and 10 bases lay between the germline ends. Germline V gives CDR1 GTSNPN, CDR2 SVGIG (reference sequence). CDR3 sequence reads: CAWSNSIEKLFF. CDR3 coding DNA: TGTGCCTGGAGCAATAGCATCGAAAAACTGTTTTTT.

This clone came up a few times. The chain combines TRBV5-1 with TRBJ2-2; 10 nucleotides match TRBD2. V trimming: 0 bases; J trimming: 5 bases; junction bases outside the gene matches: 7. Germline loops: CDR1 SGHRS, CDR2 YFSETQ. The CDR3 totals 17 residues. CDR3 nucleotides: TGCGCCAGCAGCTTGGTGTTAGCGGGAGGAGGAACCGGGGAGCTGTTTTTT. Translated: CASSLVLAGGGTGELFF. Full variable domain (outside the CDR3, taken from reference TRBV5-1 and TRBJ2-2): KAGVTQTPRYLIKTRGQQVTLSCSPISGHRSVSWYQQTPGQGLQFLFEYFSETQRNKGNFPGRFSGRQFSNSRSEMNVSTLELGDSALYLCASSLVLAGGGTGELFFGEGSRLTVL.

This chain connects TRBV14 to TRBJ2-7; 7 bases match TRBD2. V lost 1 base, J lost 3 bases, and 6 bases stayed unmatched. Germline V gene data show CDR1 as SGHDN and CDR2 as FVKESK. The CDR3 loop spans 15 amino acids. In DNA form, the CDR3 reads TGTGCCAGCAGCCAAGGGCCACTAGCGTTCTACGAGCAGTACTTC. This codes for CASSQGPLAFYEQYF.

This clone showed up just a few times. The V gene is TRBV7-2, the J gene TRBJ2-7, with a weak D call TRBD2 (6 bases). CDR1 and CDR2 from the germline V gene are SGHTA and FQGNSA. The CDR3 consists of 12 residues. The CDR3 loop is CAFAGKSHEQYV. The DNA for the CDR3 is TGTGCTTTCGCGGGGAAATCCCACGAGCAGTACGTC.

This clone occurred a few times. CDR3 sequence (DNA): TGTGCCAGCAGTCGGACTAGCGGGGTATACGAGCAGTACTTC. Encoded protein: CASSRTSGVYEQYF. The rearrangement joins TRBV6-6 to TRBJ2-7; 12 nucleotides line up with TRBD2. V trimming: 5 bases; J trimming: 4 bases; junction bases outside the gene matches: 3. The germline CDR1 and CDR2 sequences are MNHNY and SVGAGI (reference sequence). The CDR3 is 14 amino acids.

The table lists this clone with a count of one. The genes are TRBV30 and TRBJ1-3, with TRBD1 identical over 10 bases. CDR3 length equals 14 residues. Germline V gene sequence: CDR1 GTSNPN, CDR2 SVGIG (reference sequence). The V and J ends lost 0 bases and 8 bases, in that order; junction bases with no gene match: 4. CDR3 coding DNA: TGTGCCTGGAGTGTCGGGACAGGGGCAGACACCATATATTTT. It translates to CAWSVGTGADTIYF.